The 23 T cell receptor beta chains listed next were all sequenced from one sample in a study of T cells after posttransplantation cyclophosphamide. Busulfan-fludarabine conditioning, marrow transplant, and cyclophosphamide on days +3 and +4 were administered. Data came from immunoSEQ multiplex PCR; TCRdb stores just in-frame clones and leaves some out. The sample has approximately 1,100 clones, none seen only once. Sequencing was performed on PBMCs, taken 84 days after allogeneic stem cell transplant with posttransplant cyclophosphamide. These receptors all stem from a male patient between 25 and 40 years old who received an allogeneic stem cell transplant from a related donor, was CMV-positive, and had no GVHD. Some T cells here may be from the graft donor.

In its sample, this clone is medium-sized (0.01 to 0.1%). The V gene is TRBV7-3, the J gene TRBJ1-2, with D uncertain. Trimming pared 0 bases from V and 4 bases from J, leaving 12 bases between. Germline CDR1 is SGHTA and CDR2 is FQGTGA. This CDR3 comprises 15 residues. The CDR3, as DNA: TGTGCCAGCAGCTTAACGGGCTCGCCGTCCTATGGCTACACCTTC. Translated: CASSLTGSPSYGYTF.

This clone is medium-sized. V is TRBV19 and J is TRBJ2-7, with a possible D match to TRBD1 (5 bases). The CDR3 has 12 amino acids. Deletions cut 4 bases from V and 5 bases from J, with 9 bases between. Germline CDR1 LNHDA, CDR2 SQIVND (reference sequence). The CDR3 DNA is TGTGCCAGTAGTACAAGGGGCCACGAGCAGTACTTC. The encoded protein is CASSTRGHEQYF.

This clone qualifies as medium-sized (0.01 to 0.1%). This chain links TRBV28 with TRBJ2-1, with D maybe TRBD2 (5 bases). CDR1 is MDHEN and CDR2 is SYDVKM in the germline V gene. CDR3 size: 15 residues. The ends were cut back, 4 bases at V and 6 bases at J, with 16 bases in the middle. The CDR3 here is CASSSSRLYGNEQFF. As DNA, the CDR3 is TGTGCCAGCAGTTCTAGCCGCCTGTACGGCAATGAGCAGTTCTTC.

This clone was picked up many times. This chain uses TRBV24-1 with TRBJ2-3; TRBD1 agrees at 9 bases. The length of the CDR3 is 15 residues. V trimming: 10 bases; J trimming: 5 bases; junction bases outside the gene matches: 12. The germline V gene encodes CDR1 KGHDR and CDR2 SFDVKD. The CDR3, as DNA: TGTGCCACTAGACAGGGGGAGGGCCGGGGAGATACGCAGTATTTT. It specifies CATRQGEGRGDTQYF.

This clone appeared many times. V is TRBV18 and J is TRBJ2-1; possibly TRBD2 for D (6 bases). The germline gives CDR1 KGHSH, CDR2 LQKENI. Between the trimmed V and J ends, which lost 4 bases and 7 bases, there was a span of 14 bases. This CDR3 contains 14 residues. The CDR3 DNA is TGTGCCAGCTCACGACTGGAGGGGCGAAATGAGCAGTTCTTC. Amino acid sequence: CASSRLEGRNEQFF. The complete variable domain, with remaining parts taken from reference TRBV18 and TRBJ2-1, reads NAGVMQNPRHLVRRRGQEARLRCSPMKGHSHVYWYRQLPEEGLKFMVYLQKENIIDESGMPKERFSAEFPKEGPSILRIQQVVRGDSAAYFCASSRLEGRNEQFFGPGTRLTVL.

This clone is labeled as medium-sized. The genes are TRBV5-3 and TRBJ2-7; 9 bases fit TRBD1. TRBV5-3 is an ORF, with its function uncertain. CDR3 length equals 15 residues. Germline trimming cut 0 bases from V and 1 base from J; bases unmatched to any gene: 2. CDR3: CARSLETGGSYEQYF. Written as DNA, the CDR3 is TGTGCCAGAAGCTTGGAGACAGGGGGTTCCTACGAGCAGTACTTC.

By its share, this clone is medium-sized (0.01 to 0.1%). The gene calls are TRBV7-9 and TRBJ1-5; D possibly corresponds to TRBD1 (5 bases). V lost 8 bases to trimming and J lost 0 bases, with 14 bases between them. From germline, CDR1 is SEHNR and CDR2 FQNEAQ (reference sequence). The CDR3 has 15 residues. CDR3 nucleotide sequence: TGTGCCAGCCATCCCACCAGGGTTAGCAATCAGCCCCAGCATTTT. Amino acid sequence: CASHPTRVSNQPQHF. Variable domain in full (rest from reference TRBV7-9 and TRBJ1-5): DTGVSQNPRHKITKRGQNVTFRCDPISEHNRLYWYRQTLGQGPEFLTYFQNEAQLEKSRLLSDRFSAERPKGSFSTLEIQRTEQGDSAMYLCASHPTRVSNQPQHFGDGTRLSIL.

This clone was observed at least ten times. This rearrangement joins TRBV5-6 to TRBJ2-2; 9 bases map to TRBD1. The germline V gene encodes CDR1 SGHDT and CDR2 YYEEEE. The CDR3 runs to 17 residues. V was clipped by 4 bases and J by 6 bases; unmatched bases: 13. CDR3: CASSPGTGLLFAGELFF. As DNA, the CDR3 is TGTGCCAGCAGCCCGGGGACAGGGCTACTTTTCGCCGGGGAGCTGTTTTTT.

By frequency in the sample, this clone is medium-sized. V usage is TRBV2 and J usage is TRBJ1-5; D unresolved. The V and J ends lost 8 bases and 3 bases respectively, with 5 bases between them. Germline CDR1 and CDR2: SNHLY and FYNNEI. CDR3 length: 11 residues. In DNA, the CDR3 is TGTGCCAGCGCCTACAATCAGCCCCAGCATTTT. Translated, it gives CASAYNQPQHF.

By proportion, this clone is medium-sized. The rearrangement uses TRBV5-1 and TRBJ1-3, with 8 bases aligning to TRBD1. This CDR3 has 17 amino acids. Germline V gene data show CDR1 as SGHRS and CDR2 as YFSETQ. J was trimmed by 0 bases and V by 3 bases; bases with no gene match: 8. CDR3: CASSSDPRGHSGNTIYF. The DNA for the CDR3 is TGCGCCAGCAGCTCCGACCCCAGGGGGCACTCTGGAAACACCATATATTTT.

This clone was picked up many times. The genes are TRBV7-3 and TRBJ2-3; TRBD2 aligns across 9 bases. The trim removed 6 bases at V and 3 bases at J, leaving 10 bases unmatched. The germline CDR1 and CDR2 sequences are SGHTA and FQGTGA. The CDR3 is made up of 16 amino acids. CDR3 nucleotides: TGTGCCAGCAGGGCAAACCCGGGACTAGCAACAGATACGCAGTATTTT. As protein: CASRANPGLATDTQYF.

This clone was counted many times. This chain connects TRBV7-2 to TRBJ1-1; 10 bases are shared with TRBD1. With 1 base clipped from V and 5 bases from J, the junction kept 4 bases outside the gene matches. The CDR3 length is 15 residues. The germline V gene has CDR1 SGHTA and CDR2 FQGNSA. The CDR3 region is CASSLVTGGNTEAFF. CDR3 DNA: TGTGCCAGCAGCTTAGTGACAGGGGGCAATACTGAAGCTTTCTTT.

This clone is categorized as medium-sized. This rearrangement joins TRBV19 to TRBJ1-2; a possible D gene is TRBD1 (6 bases). V lost 5 bases and J 7 bases, leaving 17 bases between the germline ends. The germline V gene encodes CDR1 LNHDA and CDR2 SQIVND (reference sequence). The CDR3 is made up of 14 amino acids. The DNA for the CDR3 is TGTGCCAGTAGTCCCCGCTCGGGAGGGGGTGGCTACACCTTC. Protein sequence: CASSPRSGGGGYTF. Together with reference TRBV19 and TRBJ1-2, the CDR3 gives the full variable domain: DGGITQSPKYLFRKEGQNVTLSCEQNLNHDAMYWYRQDPGQGLRLIYYSQIVNDFQKGDIAEGYSVSREKKESFPLTVTSAQKNPTAFYLCASSPRSGGGGYTFGSGTRLTVV.

This clone is classed as medium-sized. The genes are TRBV6-2 or TRBV6-3 and TRBJ2-3; D possibly corresponds to TRBD1 (5 bases). Trimming took off 4 bases at V and 2 bases at J, with 10 bases between the two ends. The germline gives CDR1 MNHEY, CDR2 SVGEGT. The CDR3 runs to 14 residues. CDR3 region: CASSSGLFTDTQYF. CDR3 sequence (DNA): TGTGCCAGCAGTTCAGGGCTCTTCACAGATACGCAGTATTTT.

This clone was observed at least ten times. J is TRBJ1-2 and V is TRBV14; D is perhaps TRBD1 (5 bases). The CDR3 has 13 amino acids. V shed 1 base and J shed 4 bases, with 7 bases lying between them. Germline lookup yields CDR1 SGHDN and CDR2 FVKESK. The DNA for the CDR3 is TGTGCCAGCAGCCAAGGACAGCCCTATGGCTACACCTTC. Encoded protein: CASSQGQPYGYTF. Based on the CDR3 plus reference TRBV14 and TRBJ1-2, the full variable domain is EAGVTQFPSHSVIEKGQTVTLRCDPISGHDNLYWYRRVMGKEIKFLLHFVKESKQDESGMPNNRFLAERTGGTYSTLKVQPAELEDSGVYFCASSQGQPYGYTFGSGTRLTVV.

This clone was recorded at least ten times. The chain links TRBV29-1 to TRBJ1-2, with 7 bases identical to TRBD1. Germline V lookup: CDR1 SQVTM, CDR2 ANQGSEA. The trim removed 8 bases at V and 4 bases at J, leaving 10 bases unmatched. The CDR3 runs 13 residues. Here the CDR3 reads CSSGGTEGYGYTF. The CDR3 DNA follows: TGCAGCTCTGGGGGGACAGAAGGCTATGGCTACACCTTC.

This clone was detected ten times or more. The chain carries TRBV12-3 or TRBV12-4 and TRBJ2-2; the D is unclear. The CDR3 totals 11 residues. V lost 3 bases and J 6 bases, leaving 2 bases between the germline ends. The CDR3 is CASSFAGELFF. The CDR3 DNA reads as TGTGCCAGCAGTTTCGCCGGGGAGCTGTTTTTT.

This clone ranks as medium-sized. CDR3 DNA sequence: TGTGCCAGCAGTTCGGGGGGGGAAGGTATGAATGGCTACACCTTC. It translates to CASSSGGEGMNGYTF. The chain recombines TRBV28 with TRBJ1-2, with D possibly being TRBD1 (5 bases). Trimming removed 4 bases at V and 6 bases at J, with 18 bases between. This CDR3 spans 15 amino acids. Germline CDR1 is MDHEN and CDR2 is SYDVKM.

This clone is labeled medium-sized. The rearrangement links TRBV10-2 to TRBJ2-2; D uncertain. CDR1 is WSHSY and CDR2 is SAAADI in the germline V gene. V dropped 5 bases and J dropped 2 bases, with 9 bases sitting between them. The CDR3 is 14 residues long. As DNA, the CDR3 is TGCGCCAGCAGTACCCTACTCAACACCGGGGAGCTGTTTTTT. This encodes CASSTLLNTGELFF.

Judged by abundance, this clone is medium-sized (0.01 to 0.1%). The genes are TRBV10-1 and TRBJ1-4; 7 bases line up with TRBD1. The J segment lost 8 bases and the V segment lost 3 bases, leaving 9 bases of the junction unmatched. The germline CDR1 and CDR2 sequences are WNHNN and SYGVQD (reference sequence). The CDR3 has 15 amino acids. The DNA of the CDR3 is TGCGCCAGCAGTGAAGAAACAGGGGTGCGAGAAAAACTGTTTTTT. Encoded protein: CASSEETGVREKLFF.

The table lists this clone with a few counts. The J gene is TRBJ2-3, the V gene TRBV5-5, with TRBD2 matching 7 bases. V shed 3 bases and J 0 bases; nucleotides not matched to a gene: 4. Germline V gene sequence: CDR1 SGHKS, CDR2 YYEKEE (reference sequence). The CDR3 extends over 15 amino acids. In DNA, the CDR3 is TGTGCCAGCAGCTCTAGCGGCTCTAGCACAGATACGCAGTATTTT. Encoded protein: CASSSSGSSTDTQYF.

By frequency in the sample, this clone is medium-sized. The chain carries TRBV4-3 and TRBJ1-2; D possibly corresponds to TRBD1 (6 bases). Trimming cost V 4 bases and J 7 bases, with 22 bases left between them. The CDR3 has 16 residues. The germline gives CDR1 LGHNA, CDR2 YSLEER. CDR3 sequence reads: CASSLGAPGESGGYTF. The CDR3 region has the DNA TGCGCCAGCAGCCTTGGGGCTCCAGGGGAGTCGGGTGGCTACACCTTC.

Within the sample, this clone is medium-sized. This specimen includes other DNA sequences encoding the same CDR3. The chain joins TRBV5-1 to TRBJ1-5; weak D call: TRBD1 (5 bases). V was pared by 0 bases and J by 0 bases, with 7 bases between. From germline, CDR1 is SGHRS and CDR2 YFSETQ. This CDR3 is 15 amino acids long. The DNA for the CDR3 is TGCGCCAGCAGCTTGGTCGGGGGTAGCAATCAGCCCCAGCATTTT. Translated: CASSLVGGSNQPQHF.